This T cell receptor beta chain was sequenced in a study of blood T cell repertoires in COVID-19. Turning to the study itself: There were acute and convalescent COVID-19 samples, and they came from the United States, Italy and Spain. Sources were T cells, B-cell-depleted T cells, or PBMCs; the material itself was cDNA or gDNA.

In the original processing: Counts of nucleated cells, estimated from reference gene primer amplification, were obtained. Measured with immunoSEQ multiplex PCR; TCRdb has only the in-frame clones, and not every one. V, J and clone size derive from that table, while D and trimming were established from the DNA sequence. The table lists over 95,000 clones, about 85% of them singletons, with roughly 1.4% in the top ten. The CDR3 is made up of 13 amino acids. V was pared by 3 bases and J by 1 base, with 9 bases between. CDR1 is SQVTM and CDR2 is ANQGSEA in the germline V gene. The TCR originated in a man aged 45-65 years with acute or convalescent COVID-19. What was sequenced was peripheral blood. The genes are TRBV29-1 and TRBJ1-1; a weak D match, TRBD1 (5 bases). CDR3 DNA: TGCAGCGTTGACAAGGGGCCGAACACTGAAGCTTTCTTT. Its protein product is CSVDKGPNTEAFF.